This TCR beta chain derives from a study of PD-1 blockade in classical Hodgkin lymphoma. TCRdb's copy holds only in-frame clones and misses some; the assay was immunoSEQ multiplex PCR. Of approximately 99,000 clones listed, roughly four fifths were seen once; the top ten hold under 20%. Following autologous stem cell transplantation, relapse occurred in every patient, and exposure to brentuximab vedotin varied. Progressive disease, partial response or complete response was each patient's best response. General study points: Initiation of nivolumab under 1 year after ASCT led to exclusion of patients. Complete responders' diversity at baseline resembled that of newly diagnosed patients. Significantly greater TCR diversity emerged by C4D1 in CD4+ cells but not CD8+ cells.

About this clone itself: The antigen remains undetermined.

Germline CDR1 and CDR2: KGHSH and LQKENI. Trimming pared 6 bases from V and 5 bases from J, leaving 11 bases between. The CDR3 has 13 residues. The sequence was obtained from a human donor with classical Hodgkin lymphoma. The chain recombines TRBV18 with TRBJ2-1; D remains unclear. The sequencing here drew on peripheral blood mononuclear cells (PBMCs), taken before the second cycle of nivolumab. This CDR3 reads CASSLKADNEQFF. As DNA, the CDR3 is TGTGCCAGCTCCCTCAAGGCTGACAATGAGCAGTTCTTC. The whole variable domain, remainder taken from reference TRBV18 and TRBJ2-1, is NAGVMQNPRHLVRRRGQEARLRCSPMKGHSHVYWYRQLPEEGLKFMVYLQKENIIDESGMPKERFSAEFPKEGPSILRIQQVVRGDSAAYFCASSLKADNEQFFGPGTRLTVL.